This T cell receptor (beta chain) originates from a study of T cell repertoires in cytomegalovirus infection. Study context: Both a matching HLA type and CMV infection were indicated by public TCR beta signatures.

This clonotype was seen at least ten times. Using its own MiXCR run on the reads, TCRdb lists one record per CDR3 protein. The table shows about 320,000 distinct CDR3 sequences, with around a tenth occurring only once. Trimming left V 0 bases short and J 4 bases short, with 12 bases between. Germline CDR1 KGHSH, CDR2 LQKENI. This CDR3 is built from 15 residues. The sequencing sample was made of PBMCs. The clonotype comes from a human donor in good health (CMV status not recorded). Some clones in this sample may be carry-over from other donors' samples. This chain uses TRBV18 with TRBJ1-2; D gene unclear. The CDR3 sequence: CASSPPAETIYGYTF. In DNA form, the CDR3 reads TGTGCCAGCTCACCACCGGCAGAGACCATCTATGGCTACACCTTC.